This TCR beta chain comes out of a study of blood T cell repertoires in COVID-19. Overall study: The United States, Italy and Spain provided the acute and convalescent COVID-19 samples. T cells, B-cell-depleted T cells, or PBMCs provided the cDNA or gDNA that served as material.

The V gene's germline CDR1 is ENHRY and CDR2 SYGVKD. V was trimmed by 3 bases and J by 5 bases, leaving 10 bases between them. The CDR3 consists of 13 residues. Under the authors' procedure: Nucleated cell number was recorded as an estimate derived from reference gene primer amplification. Only in-frame clones appear in the TCRdb table, and some are missing; sequencing was by immunoSEQ multiplex PCR. That table gives V, J and clone size, and the DNA gave D and trimming. The repertoire holds 100,000 to 150,000 clones, with about 86% as singletons. The source of this sequence is a woman aged 45-59 years with acute or convalescent COVID-19. This chain joins TRBV10-3 and TRBJ2-5; D is unclear. The sequencing input was peripheral blood. In DNA, the CDR3 is TGTGCCATCAGTGATCGAGGAGCCGAGACCCAGTACTTC. This codes for CAISDRGAETQYF.